These 13 T cell receptor beta chains were sequenced from one sample in a study of molecular identifiers for immune sequencing clone quantification (dated by TCRdb to between 2017 and 2018). Library prep was done by PCR. The sequencer was a NextSeq 500. TCRdb cleaned the public reads at Q25 with fastp, built clones with MiXCR and kept in-frame beta chains. Every distinct CDR3 protein forms one entry, paired with its most common genes and DNA. This sample has about half a million distinct CDR3 sequences in its table, and around 23% of those were observed once. The ten largest clones add up to under 0.85% of the sample. Sequencing was performed on naive CD8+ T cells from blood, with Jurkat cell RNA spiked in. The cell subset or site label here, explained by the study, means: FACS-sorted CD8+CD4-CCR7+CD45RA+ naive T cells. The receptors derive from a human donor in good health. Some libraries in this study had Jurkat cell RNA spiked in.

V gene TRBV14 combines with J gene TRBJ2-7; 7 bases agree with TRBD1. The J segment lost 2 bases and the V segment lost 6 bases, leaving 7 bases of the junction unmatched. This CDR3 comprises 14 residues. CDR1 is SGHDN, CDR2 FVKESK, per germline. The DNA for the CDR3 is TGTGCCAGCAGTGGGTGGCAGGGGGCCTACGAGCAGTACTTC. Protein product: CASSGWQGAYEQYF.

There are a few counts of this clonotype. This chain connects TRBV28 to TRBJ1-5; D unclear. There are 16 residues in the CDR3. Germline V gene sequence: CDR1 MDHEN, CDR2 SYDVKM. V was clipped by 3 bases and J by 0 bases, with 12 bases between them. The CDR3 coding sequence is TGTGCCAGCAGTTTCTTCGGACGGTCTAGCAATCAGCCCCAGCATTTT. As protein: CASSFFGRSSNQPQHF.

In its sample, this clonotype was seen a few times. The rearrangement joins TRBV6-6 to TRBJ2-7, with unresolved D. The CDR3 loop spans 13 amino acids. With 2 bases removed from V and 5 bases from J, the gap between germline ends came to 10 bases. Germline CDR1 reads MNHNY; CDR2 reads SVGAGI (reference sequence). CDR3 region: CASSYNGWDEQYF. DNA of the CDR3: TGTGCCAGCAGTTACAACGGGTGGGACGAGCAGTACTTC.

This clonotype was detected ten times or more. The rearrangement uses TRBV3-1 and TRBJ2-5; tentatively, D is TRBD2 (5 bases). CDR1 is LGHDT, CDR2 YNNKEL, per germline (reference sequence). V lost 5 bases to trimming and J lost 2 bases, with 15 bases between them. CDR3 length: 15 amino acids. CDR3 sequence reads: CASSFPTRPQETQYF. Here the CDR3 DNA reads TGTGCCAGCAGCTTTCCCACTAGACCACAAGAGACCCAGTACTTC.

This sequence joins TRBV12-3 or TRBV12-4 and TRBJ2-3, with D perhaps assigned TRBD1 or TRBD2 (5 bases each). V was pared by 6 bases and J by 4 bases, with 17 bases between. The CDR3 consists of 15 residues. The CDR3 DNA follows: TGTGCCAGCAGCCAAAGCTGGGGGTTACCAGATACGCAGTATTTT. Amino acids: CASSQSWGLPDTQYF.

At least ten counts were recorded for this clonotype. This rearrangement joins TRBV5-1 to TRBJ1-1; possibly TRBD1 for D (5 bases). This CDR3 comprises 16 residues. The germline gives CDR1 SGHRS, CDR2 YFSETQ. Between the trimmed V and J ends, which lost 5 bases and 0 bases, there was a span of 17 bases. CDR3 loop: CASRPRDRHMNTEAFF. CDR3 nucleotide sequence: TGCGCCAGCAGACCCAGGGACCGACACATGAACACTGAAGCTTTCTTT. The full variable domain, its missing parts supplied by reference TRBV5-1 and TRBJ1-1, is KAGVTQTPRYLIKTRGQQVTLSCSPISGHRSVSWYQQTPGQGLQFLFEYFSETQRNKGNFPGRFSGRQFSNSRSEMNVSTLELGDSALYLCASRPRDRHMNTEAFFGQGTRLTVV.

This clonotype was observed a handful of times. The chain uses TRBV7-9 and TRBJ2-1, with D perhaps TRBD1 (6 bases). V lost 4 bases, J lost 8 bases, and 15 bases lay in between. From germline, CDR1 is SEHNR and CDR2 FQNEAQ (reference sequence). The CDR3 sequence is 14 residues long. CDR3 loop: CASSWESKGDEQFF. Here the CDR3 DNA reads TGTGCCAGCAGCTGGGAGTCGAAGGGGGATGAGCAGTTCTTC.

The gene calls are TRBV12-3 or TRBV12-4 and TRBJ1-1; D may be TRBD1 (5 bases). The CDR3 covers 14 residues. Trimming took off 8 bases at V and 4 bases at J, with 17 bases between the two ends. This chain's CDR3 is CASGSLSGGTEAFF. In DNA form, the CDR3 reads TGTGCCAGCGGGAGTTTATCCGGGGGCACTGAAGCTTTCTTT.

In regard to this clonotype: One base away lies a much larger clone, so this may be a sequencing read error. As the CDR3 is not closed by the conserved phenylalanine or tryptophan, this likely results from a read error. No DNA is shown, since the ends of the CDR3 on it are uncertain; the CDR3 is the one TCRdb lists. CDR3 sequence reads: CASSLAGTPKYS. This chain uses TRBV7-2 with TRBJ2-4; the table gives TRBD2 as D, unverified against the DNA. The CDR3 totals 12 residues, both ends included. From germline, CDR1 is SGHTA and CDR2 FQGNSA.

This clonotype was counted a few times. This chain connects TRBV12-3 or TRBV12-4 to TRBJ2-1, with 7 bases matching TRBD1. The CDR3 length is 15 residues. V was pared by 3 bases and J by 3 bases, with 5 bases of the junction left unmatched. The CDR3 loop is CASSFNRGFYNEQFF. The CDR3 bases are TGTGCCAGCAGTTTCAACAGGGGATTCTACAATGAGCAGTTCTTC.

This clonotype was recorded a few times. The chain carries TRBV12-3 or TRBV12-4 and TRBJ2-1; the D gene is possibly TRBD2 (6 bases). The CDR3 extends over 15 amino acids. V was shortened by 5 bases and J by 4 bases, with 15 bases between the two germline ends. In DNA, the CDR3 is TGTGCCAGCAGTAAAGGGACTGGATATTACAATGAGCAGTTCTTC. It translates to CASSKGTGYYNEQFF.

With regard to this clonotype: A much larger clone differs from this one at a single base, so this may be a read error. V and J are TRBV6-2 or TRBV6-3 and TRBJ2-5; 12 nucleotides align to TRBD2. Per germline, CDR1 MNHEY and CDR2 SVGEGT. The CDR3 length is 16 residues. The CDR3 region is CASSYRLAGDQGTQYF. The CDR3 DNA reads TGTGCCAGCAGTTACAGACTAGCGGGGGACCAAGGGACCCAGTACTTC.

This clonotype appeared many times. V is TRBV27 and J is TRBJ2-7; TRBD1 matches at 7 bases. The germline V gene has CDR1 MNHEY and CDR2 SMNVEV (reference sequence). CDR3 length: 15 amino acids. The trim removed 1 base at V and 4 bases at J, leaving 7 bases unmatched. The CDR3 region is CASSLLAGGRYEQYF. The CDR3 DNA reads as TGTGCCAGCAGTTTATTGGCAGGGGGACGGTACGAGCAGTACTTC.